This T cell receptor beta chain was captured in a study of blood T cell repertoires in COVID-19. Whole-study context: COVID-19 samples, acute and convalescent, were from the United States, Italy and Spain. The analysed material was cDNA or gDNA that came from T cells, B-cell-depleted T cells, or PBMCs.

Germline lookup yields CDR1 LNHDA and CDR2 SQIVND (reference sequence). V shed 7 bases and J 8 bases; nucleotides not matched to a gene: 13. This CDR3 contains 15 residues. Original analysis: Amplification of reference gene primers was used by the study to estimate nucleated cell counts. Profiling relied on immunoSEQ multiplex PCR, and the TCRdb table lists in-frame clones only, not all of them. The DNA gave D and trimming, while V, J and clone size come from that table. Among 80,000 to 100,000 clones listed, over 70% were seen once. This rearrangement joins TRBV19 to TRBJ1-4, with 7 bases matching TRBD1. The material sequenced was peripheral blood. The source of this sequence is a man in his sixties with acute or convalescent COVID-19. This CDR3 reads CASTGRGQLGEKLFF. Written as DNA, the CDR3 is TGTGCCAGTACCGGGCGGGGACAGTTAGGGGAAAAACTGTTTTTT. The variable domain in full, with the rest retrieved from reference TRBV19 and TRBJ1-4, is DGGITQSPKYLFRKEGQNVTLSCEQNLNHDAMYWYRQDPGQGLRLIYYSQIVNDFQKGDIAEGYSVSREKKESFPLTVTSAQKNPTAFYLCASTGRGQLGEKLFFGSGTQLSVL.